The entry below describes one T cell receptor (beta chain). There is no known antigen for this receptor. One junction end does not reproduce the germline sequence, and a read error may be involved. Within the sample, other DNA sequences also encode this same CDR3. The cohort consisted of 600 or so healthy bone marrow donors. At the time of sampling, every cohort member was nominally healthy, though immune exposures that went unrecorded were likely present. The donor was CMV seronegative and belonged to the group of 320 or so seronegative cohort members. A peripheral blood sample was provided by each donor, and peripheral blood mononuclear cells were used for TCR beta sequencing. Genomic DNA was extracted from the blood cell samples with the Qiagen DNeasy Blood Extraction Kit. This record belongs to a study of cytomegalovirus exposure and HLA in healthy donors (dated by TCRdb to about 2017). About the study as a whole: An earlier analysis of roughly 630 of the donors reported roughly 300 Gb of sequence data and 120 million or so unique TCR beta sequences from some 180 million T cells. Around 320 gigabases of sequencing data and tens of millions of unique TCR sequences were included in an early release covering 550 to 650 HLA-typed donors. The genetic ancestry cluster associated with self-reported Caucasian donors included over 65% of the roughly 400 genotyped donors. The aim of the study was to test whether cataloging public T cell receptors could identify signatures of past pathogen exposure. The study used immunosequencing to profile the T cell repertoires of approximately 630 subjects and linked those repertoires to cytomegalovirus serostatus. Along with the approximately 700-subject first cohort, a separate validation cohort of over 90 different subjects was used. To predict cytomegalovirus infection status, the study brought together high-throughput TCR immunosequencing, statistical association of individual TCRs with disease status, and machine learning. To study patterns of TCR occurrence, a later analysis re-analyzed previously published TCR beta repertoires from several hundred donors and added high-resolution HLA genotyping. In the later analysis, no new phenotypic data were used to find candidate immune exposures; instead, reliance was placed on TCR beta sequences and their occurrence across donors. An earlier analysis of approximately 500 of the donors applied high-throughput TCR beta sequencing to assess whether each TCR beta V gene segment acted as functional or pseudogenic. Donor age, sex, ethnicity and CMV serostatus were compiled alongside the repertoire data. Genome-wide SNP genotypes for about 65% of the 666 donors were used in a later genetic analysis, which treated that subset as a discovery cohort. Every repertoire in the discovery cohort had been generated on one and the same sequencing platform. Class I and class II HLA loci were covered by the typing at four-digit resolution. Typing coverage varied by locus: roughly 629-640 donors for A, B, C, DRB1 and DQB1; more than 500 for DQA1; some 610 for DPA1; under 490 for DPB1. Roughly five DR-DQ haplotypes were treated as single units for association and clustering because of strong linkage in the cohort. On average, roughly 250,000 unique TCR beta nucleotide sequences were sequenced per donor among a few hundred genotyped donors of the cohort, with 15% to 20% of those sequences being non-productive. Here is what the overall study found, with its caveats: The earlier analysis of 587 of the donors excluded 15 to 20 rarely observed V segments, including chromosome 9 orphons, because counts were too low. Sequencing depth was assumed to be roughly uniform across donors in the presence/absence analyses, though that assumption may not hold. The classifier was reported to diagnose cytomegalovirus status with high specificity and sensitivity in both the original and validation cohorts. Several of the top co-occurrence clusters appeared to be linked to parvovirus B19, influenza, CMV and Epstein-Barr virus, according to a later analysis. In a later analysis, TCR association rates were found to vary across HLA loci, with the most associated TCRs seen for DRB1 alleles and the fewest for HLA-C alleles. When HLA alleles, especially DR and DQ, strongly co-occurred, TCR associations were difficult to assign to individual alleles. Across donors, most TCR sequences were observed very rarely, whereas some public TCRs were present in many individuals. A later analysis found that most CMV-associated TCR beta chains appeared HLA-restricted, with HLA associations seemingly driven largely by CMV exposure. This cohort had only TCR beta chains sequenced, and the lack of alpha or paired-chain data limited which features could be detected. A later genetic analysis reported fewer N-insertions in productive TCRs among donors in an Asian-associated ancestry cluster than the roughly 640-donor mean. In an earlier analysis of over 550 of the donors, most TCR beta V segments were observed in productive rearrangements about 90% or about 30% of the time, broadly matching IMGT annotations. A later genetic analysis associated a missense DCLRE1C variant with V-gene and J-gene trimming of TCR beta chains, and an independent cohort replicated the association. The 87-base-pair reads could not distinguish some IMGT-functional V segments, including TRBV6-2 and TRBV6-3, so those segments were excluded. A group of highly shared sequence variants was considered likely to be a technical artifact of the sequencing pipeline. The authors suggested that the approach could potentially be extended to other disease states and immunological phenotypes. A few of the identified cytomegalovirus-associated TCR beta chains were confirmed in vitro to be specific for cytomegalovirus antigens. A further reported finding was that TCR beta sequences accurately predicted the HLA-A and HLA-B alleles for most subjects in the first cohort. Because HLA typing was missing for some donors at each locus, association tests included only the typed subset. In a later analysis, some 17,000 TCR beta sequences were associated with specific HLA alleles at a false discovery rate of 0.05. In a later analysis, HLA-associated TCR beta chains showed more clonal expansion and lower generation probabilities than non-associated chains that were equally common. The study gave a list of 150 to 200 TCR beta chains associated with cytomegalovirus. Correlated functional status among segregating V segments might be attributable to linkage disequilibrium, but an unknown experimental factor could not be ruled out. For the cohort, immune exposure information was limited to CMV serostatus.

There are 12 amino acids in the CDR3, from cysteine to phenylalanine inclusive. Kept here is only the CDR3 DNA, which spans 36 bases and is read in frame from base 1. CDR1 and CDR2 are drawn from the germline V gene (reference sequence): GTSNPN, SVGIG. Preparation of the library involved the immunoSEQ multiplex PCR assay. For the multiplex PCR, a mixture combining 60 forward primers for TCR Vbeta segments and 13 reverse primers for TCR Jbeta segments was used. Amplification of the CDR3 region of rearranged TCR beta genes was performed with a multiplex PCR assay on genomic DNA. On the Illumina HiSeq System, the amplified TCR beta libraries were sequenced as 87-base-pair reads. Under the source paper's analysis protocol: In a later analysis, around 80 million unique TCR beta chains were counted across the approximately 640 repertoires, and about 9.9 million of these chains were shared by at least two donors. Raw reads were error-corrected and collapsed into unique sequences with a nearest-neighbor algorithm that merged closely related sequences to remove PCR and sequencing errors. CDR3 sequences were aligned to IMGT reference sequences to assign V, D and J gene segments. For a sequence to be retained, at least a six-nucleotide match to both a V gene segment and a J gene segment was required. A rearrangement was called productive if the CDR3 had no stop codons and remained in frame with V and J, and every other rearrangement was called non-productive. Following IMGT convention, CDR3 was defined as the stretch from the second conserved V-encoded cysteine to the conserved J-encoded phenylalanine. In an earlier analysis of roughly 610 of the donors, sequences lacking an unambiguous match to a single V gene segment were excluded. In an earlier analysis of some 590 of the donors, V segments were called functional above 56.7% productive rearrangements and were called segregating when the between-donor standard deviation exceeded 5%. To diagnose cytomegalovirus status from the catalog of TCR beta chain sequences, a statistical classification framework was built. In a later analysis, TCR nucleotide sequences were compared against IMGT/GENE-DB human TR gene sequences so that V and J genes could be assigned. The TCRdist pipeline was used in a later analysis to assign CDR3 sequences and most-parsimonious VDJ recombination scenarios. In a later analysis, each TCR beta chain was defined by its CDR3 amino acid sequence together with its V-gene family, and reads lacking a unique V-gene family were excluded. To address suspected cross-contamination and a sequencing artifact, a later analysis removed 550 to 750 highly shared, low-generation-probability nucleotide sequences. A later analysis calculated a clonal expansion index for each public chain from normalized within-repertoire ranks of inferred template counts. In a later analysis, generation probabilities were computed with a VDJ recombination model fitted to out-of-frame rearrangements, and the resulting probabilities were checked against IGoR. A later analysis scored TCR-TCR, TCR-HLA and TCR-CMV co-occurrence with hypergeometric tests, applying a repertoire-size bias correction to TCR pairs. To estimate false discovery rates, a later analysis permuted the HLA or CMV assignments 20 times. A later analysis grouped co-occurring TCRs with DBSCAN, adding TCRdist sequence similarity when clustering within HLA-allele-positive subsets. Repertoires with fewer than 30,000 or more than 120,000 public chains were left out of co-occurrence clustering, as were four to six repertoires with anomalous nucleotide sharing. Imported from immuneACCESS, the table was reduced by TCRdb to in-frame sequences with V and J called. These copies leave out some clones; in studies compared against another copy, an unresolved V gene accounts for under half, and the cause of the remainder is not known. D and trimming come from the DNA, and the V and J calls and clone size come from that table. The sample table lists 87,000 or so clones, 60% to 85% of them with a count of one. The top ten hold around 4.5% of the sample.

The rearranged chain carries TRBV30 and TRBJ1-5, with no confidently assigned D gene. The material sequenced was PBMCs. This receptor was obtained from a woman between 40 and 55 years old in good health and CMV-seronegative. The CDR3 reads as follows: CAWSFTGQPQHF. The nucleotide sequence is given as TGTGCCTGGAGTTTCACGGGTCAGCCCCAGCACTTT.